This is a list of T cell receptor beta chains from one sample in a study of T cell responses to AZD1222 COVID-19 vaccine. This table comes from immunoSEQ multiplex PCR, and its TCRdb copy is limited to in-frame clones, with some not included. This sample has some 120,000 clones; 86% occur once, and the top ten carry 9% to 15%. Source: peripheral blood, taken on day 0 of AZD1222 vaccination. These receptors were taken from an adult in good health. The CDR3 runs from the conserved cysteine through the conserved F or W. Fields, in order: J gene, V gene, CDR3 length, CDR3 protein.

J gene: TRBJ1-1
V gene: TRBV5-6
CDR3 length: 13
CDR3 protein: CASSTGRNTEAFF

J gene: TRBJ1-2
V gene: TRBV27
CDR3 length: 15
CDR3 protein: CASSLRSTGNYGYTF

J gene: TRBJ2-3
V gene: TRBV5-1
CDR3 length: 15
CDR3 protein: CASSTKRDATDTQYF

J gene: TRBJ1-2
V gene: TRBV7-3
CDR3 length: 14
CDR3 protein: CASSPGTGGDGYTF

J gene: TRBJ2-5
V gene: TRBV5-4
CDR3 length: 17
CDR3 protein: CASSLGLAGTIQETQYF

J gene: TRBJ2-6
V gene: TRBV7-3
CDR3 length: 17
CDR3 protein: CASSPWSDLGGANVLTF

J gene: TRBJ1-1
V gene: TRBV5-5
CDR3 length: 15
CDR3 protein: CASSLVAHWNTEAFF

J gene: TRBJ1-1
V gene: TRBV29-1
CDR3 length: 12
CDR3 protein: CSVERSGVEAFF

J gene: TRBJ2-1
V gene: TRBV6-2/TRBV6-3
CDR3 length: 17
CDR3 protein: CASSYGSQRGGFNEQFF

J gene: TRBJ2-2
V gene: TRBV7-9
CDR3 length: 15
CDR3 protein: CASSPGLALTGELFF

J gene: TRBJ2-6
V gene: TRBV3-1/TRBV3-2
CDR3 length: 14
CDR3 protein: CASSLVSGANVLTF

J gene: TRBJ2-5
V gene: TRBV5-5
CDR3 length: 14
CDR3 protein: CASSLIGIGETQYF

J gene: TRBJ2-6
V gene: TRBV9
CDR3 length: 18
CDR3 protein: CASAVPGQLDSGANVLTF

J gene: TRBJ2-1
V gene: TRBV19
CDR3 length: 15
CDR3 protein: CASSPGLASYNEQFF

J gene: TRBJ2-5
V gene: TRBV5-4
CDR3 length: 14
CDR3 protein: CASSLTTAKETQYF

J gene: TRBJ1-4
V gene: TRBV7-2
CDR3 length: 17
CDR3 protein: CASSLNPGTGNNEKLFF

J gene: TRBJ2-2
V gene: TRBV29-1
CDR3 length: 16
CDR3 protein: CSVEGTEAGGAVELFF

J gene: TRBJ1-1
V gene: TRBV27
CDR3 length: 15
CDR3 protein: CASSRGTDLNTEAFF

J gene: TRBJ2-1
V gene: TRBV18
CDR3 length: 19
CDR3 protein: CASSPPRTSGDSSYNEQFF

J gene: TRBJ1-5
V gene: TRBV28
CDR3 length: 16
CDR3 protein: CASSIARAGSNQPQHF

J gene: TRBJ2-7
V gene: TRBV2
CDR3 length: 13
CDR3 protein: CASSDRQGFEQYF

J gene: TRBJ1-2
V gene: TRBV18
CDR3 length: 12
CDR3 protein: CASSMTGDGYTF

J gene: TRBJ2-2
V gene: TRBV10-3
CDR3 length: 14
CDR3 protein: CAISESYQTGELFF

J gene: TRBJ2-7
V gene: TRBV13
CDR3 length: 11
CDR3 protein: CASGRVHEQYF

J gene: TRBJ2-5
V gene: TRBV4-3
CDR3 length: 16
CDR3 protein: CASSQETLQGQETQYF

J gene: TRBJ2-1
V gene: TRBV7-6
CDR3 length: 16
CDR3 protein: CASSLERTSAYNEQFF

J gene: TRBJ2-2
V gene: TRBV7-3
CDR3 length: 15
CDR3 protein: CASSLNRGSTGELFF

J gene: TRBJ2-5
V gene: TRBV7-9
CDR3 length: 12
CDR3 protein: CASSLNVGAVYF

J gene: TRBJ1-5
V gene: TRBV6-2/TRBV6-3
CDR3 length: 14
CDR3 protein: CASSYGYSNQPQHF

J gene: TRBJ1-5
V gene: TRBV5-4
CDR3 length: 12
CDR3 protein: CASSLNNQPQHF

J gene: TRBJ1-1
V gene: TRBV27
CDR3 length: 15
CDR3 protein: CASSLSQGRNTEAFF

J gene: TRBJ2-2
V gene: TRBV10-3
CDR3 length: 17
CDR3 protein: CAISGGRQRTNTGELFF

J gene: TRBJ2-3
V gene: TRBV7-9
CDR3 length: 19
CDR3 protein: CASSLAMGLAERHGDTQYF